This entry features one T cell receptor (beta chain) sequence. The use of a sample-barcoded 5' primer and a J-beta primer mix characterized a second PCR of about 7 to 12 cycles. A single record per CDR3 protein comes from TCRdb applying MiXCR to the 5' RACE reads. Of some 1,500,000 distinct CDR3 sequences listed, approximately 43% are singletons. The data derive from a study of blood T cells in healthy people across ages. CDR3 length equals 13 residues. V shed 6 bases and J 8 bases; nucleotides not matched to a gene: 7. CDR1 and CDR2 from the germline V gene are SGHTA and FQGNSA. The chain couples TRBV7-2 to TRBJ1-2; TRBD1 agrees at 9 bases. This TCR came from a woman aged 18-29 years in good health. The sequenced sample was blood. The CDR3 here is CASSQTGGRGYTF. In nucleotides, the CDR3 is TGTGCCAGCAGTCAGACAGGGGGTAGGGGCTACACCTTC.